Each of the 22 T cell receptor beta chains below was sequenced from the same sample in a study of blood T cell repertoires in COVID-19. Measured with immunoSEQ multiplex PCR; TCRdb has only the in-frame clones, and not every one. The repertoire includes 300,000 to 350,000 clones, around 89% of them detected once, and 1.5% to 2% sits in the top ten. The sequenced sample was peripheral blood. The receptors shown here come from a woman in her 30s with COVID-19, enrolled during active disease.

The chain joins TRBV9 to TRBJ1-2, with 7 bases that match TRBD1. The CDR3 runs to 17 residues. Germline trimming cut 3 bases from V and 2 bases from J; bases unmatched to any gene: 13. Germline-derived CDR1 and CDR2 are SGDLS and YYNGEE. The CDR3 region is CASSAQTLGGQNYGYTF. The CDR3 bases are TGTGCCAGCAGCGCCCAAACCTTGGGGGGACAGAACTATGGCTACACCTTC.

The chain has TRBV5-5 and TRBJ1-1; D may be TRBD1 (6 bases). CDR1 and CDR2 from the germline V gene are SGHKS and YYEKEE (reference sequence). V was cut by 6 bases and J by 1 base, with 16 bases left in between. CDR3 size: 15 residues. In DNA, the CDR3 is TGTGCCAGCACCGGACAGATGTCGCGGAACACTGAAGCTTTCTTT. Encoded protein: CASTGQMSRNTEAFF.

This clone was seen only a few times. This chain uses TRBV11-2 with TRBJ1-1; D is undetermined. CDR3 length: 15 amino acids. Trimming shortened V by 1 base and J by 4 bases, and 13 bases separated the two germline ends. Germline CDR1 SGHAT, CDR2 FQNNGV. The DNA for the CDR3 is TGTGCCAGCAGCTTAGGGGCAGGCTCAGGCACTGAAGCTTTCTTT. It yields the protein CASSLGAGSGTEAFF.

The gene calls are TRBV21-1 and TRBJ1-1; the table's D call, TRBD1, has no DNA check behind it. TRBV21-1 is labeled a pseudogene. The CDR3 runs to 15 residues. CDR3 sequence (DNA): TGTGCCAGCAGTCTAAGGGGGCTGGAGCGCACTGAAGCTTTCTTT. This encodes CASSLRGLERTEAFF.

The chain recombines TRBV13 with TRBJ1-1; TRBD1 might be the D (5 bases). The CDR3 has 14 residues. Trimming left V 7 bases short and J 1 base short, with 13 bases between. Per germline, CDR1 PRHDT and CDR2 FYEKMQ (reference sequence). This CDR3 reads CASNHQGQNTEAFF. The CDR3 DNA reads as TGTGCCAGCAACCACCAGGGTCAGAACACTGAAGCTTTCTTT.

The J gene is TRBJ1-3, the V gene TRBV5-1, with a possible D match to TRBD1 (6 bases). With 2 bases removed from V and 2 bases from J, the gap between germline ends came to 14 bases. The CDR3 runs 16 residues. CDR1 is SGHRS, CDR2 YFSETQ, per germline. CDR3 coding DNA: TGCGCCAGCAGCTTACCACCAGGGGCAACTGGAAACACCATATATTTT. Amino acids: CASSLPPGATGNTIYF.

The chain has TRBV7-2 and TRBJ2-5, with D possibly matching TRBD2 (5 bases). Looked up from germline, CDR1 is SGHTA and CDR2 is FQGNSA. With 8 bases removed from V and 2 bases from J, the gap between germline ends came to 9 bases. CDR3 length equals 12 residues. CDR3 in DNA: TGTGCCAGCGGGGAGCGGCAAGAGACCCAGTACTTC. Its protein is CASGERQETQYF.

The chain couples TRBV24-1 to TRBJ2-1; D gene uncertain. The CDR3 has 14 residues. Germline CDR1 KGHDR, CDR2 SFDVKD. V was pared by 0 bases and J by 8 bases, with 10 bases between. The CDR3 DNA reads TGTGCCACCAGTGATTTGTTGTTCGCGGATGAGCAGTTCTTC. Its protein product is CATSDLLFADEQFF.

CDR3 coding DNA: TGTGCCAGCAGTTACTTCCAGGGAAGGGACGGGGAGCTGTTTTTT. This encodes CASSYFQGRDGELFF. The chain employs TRBV6-2 or TRBV6-3 and TRBJ2-2, with D maybe TRBD1 (5 bases). CDR3 length: 15 residues. Trimming left V 1 base short and J 7 bases short, with 13 bases between. Germline V CDR1 and CDR2: MNHEY, SVGEGT.

This clone was found once. The chain joins TRBV7-8 to TRBJ2-5, with D possibly being TRBD2 (5 bases). Germline lookup yields CDR1 SGHVS and CDR2 FQNEAQ. The CDR3 covers 15 residues. Trimming took off 1 base at V and 5 bases at J, with 14 bases between the two ends. In DNA form, the CDR3 reads TGTGCCAGCAGCTTAGATCAAGGCCCGGGGGAGACCCAGTACTTC. This sequence encodes CASSLDQGPGETQYF. The full variable domain, with the rest looked up from reference TRBV7-8 and TRBJ2-5, is GAGVSQSPRYKVAKRGQDVALRCDPISGHVSLFWYQQALGQGPEFLTYFQNEAQLDKSGLPSDRFFAERPEGSVSTLKIQRTQQEDSAVYLCASSLDQGPGETQYFGPGTRLLVL.

The chain couples TRBV10-1 to TRBJ1-1; a weak D match, TRBD1 (6 bases). CDR3 length equals 13 residues. Germline assignment: CDR1 WNHNN and CDR2 SYGVQD (reference sequence). Trimming shortened V by 5 bases and J by 1 base, and 8 bases separated the two germline ends. The CDR3 here is CASSYRANTEAFF. Here the CDR3 DNA reads TGCGCCAGCAGTTACAGGGCGAACACTGAAGCTTTCTTT.

Notes on this clone: The same CDR3 can be traced to other DNA sequences in this sample. The chain has TRBV7-9 and TRBJ1-1; 7 bases fit TRBD1. V lost 1 base, J lost 5 bases, and 4 bases stayed unmatched. Germline assignment: CDR1 SEHNR and CDR2 FQNEAQ (reference sequence). The CDR3 length is 14 residues. The chain's CDR3 is CASSLVGGRTEAFF. CDR3 DNA sequence: TGTGCCAGCAGCTTAGTAGGGGGCCGTACTGAAGCTTTCTTT.

The chain couples TRBV6-5 to TRBJ2-7, with 7 bases matching TRBD2. Germline V gene lookup returns CDR1 MNHEY and CDR2 SVGAGI. This CDR3 is 12 amino acids long. Trimming took 8 bases from V and 1 from J; bases not matched to a gene: 2. CDR3 region: CASRTSSYEQYF. The CDR3 DNA follows: TGTGCCAGCCGGACTAGTTCCTACGAGCAGTACTTC.

V gene TRBV4-2 combines with J gene TRBJ2-1, with D hard to call. Per germline, CDR1 LGHNA and CDR2 YNFKEQ. This CDR3 is built from 13 residues. Trimming removed 0 bases at V and 9 bases at J, with 9 bases between. Here the CDR3 DNA reads TGTGCCAGCAGCCAAGATCATCTGAGTGAGCAGTTCTTC. Protein product: CASSQDHLSEQFF.

The gene calls are TRBV4-1 and TRBJ1-5; D call uncertain. CDR1 is MGHRA and CDR2 is YSYEKL in the germline V gene. This CDR3 is built from 16 residues. Trimming shortened V by 4 bases and J by 0 bases, and 13 bases separated the two germline ends. The CDR3, as DNA: TGCGCCAGCAGCCCAGATCGCGATTATAGCAATCAGCCCCAGCATTTT. Protein: CASSPDRDYSNQPQHF.

V is TRBV19 and J is TRBJ1-5; maybe TRBD1 (6 bases). The CDR3 is 15 residues long. With 0 bases removed from V and 6 bases from J, the gap between germline ends came to 12 bases. Per germline, CDR1 LNHDA and CDR2 SQIVND (reference sequence). DNA of the CDR3: TGTGCCAGTAGTATAGAAGACCTAGGGGGTCAGCCCCAGCATTTT. This translates into CASSIEDLGGQPQHF.

There are a few counts of this clone. This chain uses TRBV10-1 with TRBJ2-7, with D perhaps matching TRBD2 (6 bases). CDR1 is WNHNN and CDR2 is SYGVQD in the germline V gene (reference sequence). V was trimmed by 8 bases and J by 0 bases, leaving 11 bases between them. This CDR3 region has 13 residues. Here the CDR3 reads CASLMDYSYEQYF. In DNA form, the CDR3 reads TGCGCCAGCTTAATGGACTACTCCTACGAGCAGTACTTC.

The chain employs TRBV19 and TRBJ1-3, with unresolved D. CDR1 LNHDA and CDR2 SQIVND come from the germline V gene (reference sequence). The CDR3 totals 14 residues. Trimming left V 5 bases short and J 0 bases short, with 8 bases between. DNA of the CDR3: TGTGCCAGTAGTCTCACAAGCTCTGGAAACACCATATATTTT. This encodes CASSLTSSGNTIYF.

The chain couples TRBV15 to TRBJ2-3; perhaps TRBD1 as D (6 bases). Trimming took 0 bases from V and 5 from J, leaving 15 bases between them. From germline, CDR1 is LNHNV and CDR2 YYDKDF (reference sequence). The CDR3 is 16 residues long. The CDR3 sequence: CATSRDYRGGKDTQYF. CDR3 coding DNA: TGTGCCACCAGCAGAGATTATCGTGGGGGCAAAGATACGCAGTATTTT.

This chain uses TRBV6-1 with TRBJ2-6; TRBD1 matches 7 bases. Germline CDR1 and CDR2: MNHNS and SASEGT. This CDR3 has 17 amino acids. V shed 3 bases, J shed 1 base, and the junction held 6 bases outside the gene matches. The CDR3: CASSDDAGGSGANVLTF. The CDR3 DNA is TGTGCCAGCAGTGACGACGCAGGGGGATCTGGGGCCAACGTCCTGACTTTC.

This chain links TRBV15 with TRBJ1-6; D ambiguous. Germline CDR1 is LNHNV and CDR2 is YYDKDF (reference sequence). The length of the CDR3 is 14 residues. V shed 3 bases and J shed 4 bases, with 7 bases lying between them. The chain's CDR3 is CATSRTGYNSPLHF. Written as DNA, the CDR3 is TGTGCCACCAGCAGGACGGGGTATAATTCACCCCTCCACTTT.

V is TRBV20-1 and J is TRBJ1-1; D not resolved. Deletions cut 3 bases from V and 3 bases from J, with 8 bases between. The CDR3 is 12 amino acids. Germline lookup yields CDR1 DFQATT and CDR2 SNEGSKA (reference sequence). The CDR3 DNA sequence: TGCAGTGCTAGTCCGAGGGACACTGAAGCTTTCTTT. This encodes CSASPRDTEAFF.